This TCR beta chain stems from a study of blood T cell repertoires in COVID-19. Study details: T cells, B-cell-depleted T cells, or PBMCs supplied cDNA or gDNA.

Using immunoSEQ multiplex PCR, the repertoire was profiled, and TCRdb retains in-frame clones only, with some absent. This sample has about 140,000 clones; 87% occur once, and the top ten carry roughly 4%. The CDR3 has 14 residues. Trimming shortened V by 4 bases and J by 3 bases, and 8 bases separated the two germline ends. CDR1 is KGHDR and CDR2 is SFDVKD in the germline V gene. The clonotype was recovered from a woman in her 40s with acute or convalescent COVID-19. Specimen: peripheral blood. The chain has TRBV24-1 and TRBJ2-2, with unresolved D. The chain's CDR3 is CATSDNTDTGELFF. Written as DNA, the CDR3 is TGTGCCACCAGTGACAATACAGACACCGGGGAGCTGTTTTTT.